A single sample is the source of the 22 T cell receptor beta chains below, sequenced in a study of control samples from healthy donors and cancer patients. Profiling relied on immunoSEQ multiplex PCR, and the TCRdb table lists in-frame clones only, not all of them. The table records 150,000 or so clones, around 95% of them present only once. Sequencing used blood. The receptor source for this set is a man aged 35-49 years in good health.

The chain combines TRBV19 with TRBJ1-2, with a tentative D call TRBD1 (6 bases). V was clipped by 5 bases and J by 4 bases, with 11 bases between them. Per the germline V gene, CDR1 is LNHDA and CDR2 is SQIVND (reference sequence). The CDR3 is made up of 13 amino acids. The CDR3 region has the DNA TGTGCCAGTAGTCTAGGGGGGTTCTATGGCTACACCTTC. It is translated as CASSLGGFYGYTF. Complete variable domain (other parts from reference TRBV19 and TRBJ1-2): DGGITQSPKYLFRKEGQNVTLSCEQNLNHDAMYWYRQDPGQGLRLIYYSQIVNDFQKGDIAEGYSVSREKKESFPLTVTSAQKNPTAFYLCASSLGGFYGYTFGSGTRLTVV.

This chain uses TRBV6-5 with TRBJ1-2; possibly TRBD1 for D (5 bases). V was clipped by 0 bases and J by 5 bases, with 13 bases between them. In germline, CDR1 is MNHEY, CDR2 SVGAGI. CDR3 size: 15 residues. The CDR3 nucleotides read TGTGCCAGCAGTTACTCGAGCTGGACACCGTATGGCTACACCTTC. Translating gives CASSYSSWTPYGYTF.

The J gene is TRBJ1-2, the V gene TRBV9, with 10 bases that match TRBD1. Germline trimming cut 4 bases from V and 3 bases from J; bases unmatched to any gene: 12. This CDR3 is 17 amino acids long. CDR1 and CDR2 (germline): SGDLS, YYNGEE. DNA of the CDR3: TGTGCCAGCAGCCCCCGGGACAGGGGATCGGAAGACTATGGCTACACCTTC. As protein: CASSPRDRGSEDYGYTF.

The chain links TRBV11-2 to TRBJ2-7, with 8 bases matching TRBD2. The CDR3 spans 13 residues. The V segment lost 1 base and the J segment 6 bases; nucleotides outside the gene matches: 2. The V gene's germline CDR1 is SGHAT and CDR2 FQNNGV. Here the CDR3 DNA reads TGTGCCAGCAGCTTAGCGGGGGGGCCCGAGCAGTACTTC. This sequence encodes CASSLAGGPEQYF.

The rearrangement joins TRBV19 to TRBJ1-2; D is perhaps TRBD1 (6 bases). The CDR3 loop spans 13 amino acids. Germline V gene data show CDR1 as LNHDA and CDR2 as SQIVND (reference sequence). The V gene lost 5 bases and the J gene lost 6 bases, with 13 bases spanning the gap. The CDR3 is CASSPSGGHGYTF. In DNA, the CDR3 is TGTGCCAGTAGTCCCTCGGGGGGCCATGGCTACACCTTC.

J is TRBJ1-5 and V is TRBV19; 7 bases fit TRBD1. Germline trimming cut 4 bases from V and 0 bases from J; bases unmatched to any gene: 3. CDR1 and CDR2 (germline): LNHDA, SQIVND (reference sequence). The CDR3 consists of 15 residues. The CDR3 spells CASSTTGFSNQPQHF. As DNA, the CDR3 is TGTGCCAGTAGTACGACAGGGTTTAGCAATCAGCCCCAGCATTTT.

The V and J genes are TRBV6-1 and TRBJ2-3; 8 nucleotides match TRBD2. The germline V gene encodes CDR1 MNHNS and CDR2 SASEGT. With 1 base clipped from V and 7 bases from J, the junction kept 16 bases outside the gene matches. The CDR3 consists of 18 residues. The CDR3 sequence: CASSEDHYGGALENTQYF. CDR3 DNA: TGTGCCAGCAGTGAAGATCATTACGGGGGGGCCTTGGAGAATACGCAGTATTTT.

The chain combines TRBV2 with TRBJ1-1; D is perhaps TRBD1 (6 bases). V lost 6 bases, J lost 5 bases, and 13 bases lay in between. Germline values: CDR1 SNHLY, CDR2 FYNNEI. The CDR3 totals 13 residues. CDR3 region: CASSGGARTEAFF. The CDR3, as DNA: TGTGCCAGCAGCGGGGGGGCCCGAACTGAAGCTTTCTTT.

This clone has just one count. The chain couples TRBV7-2 to TRBJ2-1; D may be TRBD1 (6 bases). The CDR3 covers 15 residues. Germline CDR1 SGHTA, CDR2 FQGNSA. V lost 3 bases and J 6 bases, leaving 15 bases between the germline ends. The CDR3 reads CASSFVGAGRNEQFF. For the CDR3, the DNA is TGTGCCAGCAGCTTTGTGGGGGCCGGTCGCAATGAGCAGTTCTTC. Looking up the rest from reference TRBV7-2 and TRBJ2-1 gives the full variable domain: GAGVSQSPSNKVTEKGKDVELRCDPISGHTALYWYRQSLGQGLEFLIYFQGNSAPDKSGLPSDRFSAERTGGSVSTLTIQRTQQEDSAVYLCASSFVGAGRNEQFFGPGTRLTVL.

The V gene is TRBV7-2, the J gene TRBJ2-4, with 10 bases lining up with TRBD2. Germline lookup yields CDR1 SGHTA and CDR2 FQGNSA. This CDR3 region has 14 residues. V lost 5 bases to trimming and J lost 9 bases; unmatched junction nucleotides: 7. CDR3 residues: CASSAASGGSIQYF. The CDR3 DNA reads TGTGCCAGCAGCGCGGCTAGCGGGGGTAGCATTCAGTACTTC.

The chain combines TRBV5-1 with TRBJ1-1; D might be TRBD1 (6 bases). The CDR3 loop spans 14 amino acids. CDR1 SGHRS and CDR2 YFSETQ come from the germline V gene. Deletions cut 4 bases from V and 0 bases from J, with 10 bases between. CDR3 bases: TGCGCCAGCAGCAAGGGACACGTGAACACTGAAGCTTTCTTT. Translated, it gives CASSKGHVNTEAFF.

The chain combines TRBV27 with TRBJ1-6; 11 nucleotides agree with TRBD1. The CDR3 is made up of 17 amino acids. J was trimmed by 6 bases and V by 5 bases; bases with no gene match: 9. The germline V gene encodes CDR1 MNHEY and CDR2 SMNVEV (reference sequence). The CDR3 here is CASSGGTGGRGNSPLHF. In DNA form, the CDR3 reads TGTGCCAGCAGTGGGGGGACAGGGGGACGTGGTAATTCACCCCTCCACTTT.

This chain connects TRBV27 to TRBJ2-1; D gene unclear. CDR1 and CDR2 (germline): MNHEY, SMNVEV (reference sequence). This CDR3 spans 15 amino acids. V gave up 3 bases and J gave up 1 base, with 10 bases separating them. The CDR3 loop is CASSLVRESYNEQFF. The CDR3 region has the DNA TGTGCCAGCAGTTTGGTTAGGGAATCCTACAATGAGCAGTTCTTC.

This rearrangement joins TRBV5-1 to TRBJ2-7; 7 bases match TRBD2. The CDR3 contains 14 residues. Germline V lookup: CDR1 SGHRS, CDR2 YFSETQ. The V and J ends lost 3 bases and 5 bases, in that order; junction bases with no gene match: 8. CDR3 bases: TGCGCCAGCAGCTACGGTGGTGCGGGGGACGAGCAGTACTTC. This codes for CASSYGGAGDEQYF.

The chain employs TRBV7-2 and TRBJ2-3, with D perhaps TRBD2 (7 bases). CDR1 and CDR2 from the germline V gene are SGHTA and FQGNSA. The CDR3 runs 16 residues. V lost 4 bases to trimming and J lost 2 bases, with 16 bases between them. In nucleotides, the CDR3 is TGTGCCAGCAGCTCACAGGGAGGGGCTCCCACAGATACGCAGTATTTT. Translating it yields CASSSQGGAPTDTQYF.

The gene calls are TRBV7-8 and TRBJ1-6; D is undetermined. The CDR3 extends over 15 amino acids. The V gene lost 2 bases and the J gene lost 5 bases, with 10 bases spanning the gap. The germline CDR1 and CDR2 sequences are SGHVS and FQNEAQ. The CDR3 sequence: CASSLSQANNSPLHF. The DNA for the CDR3 is TGTGCCAGCAGCTTAAGTCAGGCAAATAATTCACCCCTCCACTTT.

The chain uses TRBV5-1 and TRBJ1-2; 8 nucleotides line up with TRBD1. The CDR3 extends over 14 amino acids. Germline assignment: CDR1 SGHRS and CDR2 YFSETQ. Germline trimming cut 1 base from V and 4 bases from J; bases unmatched to any gene: 3. The CDR3 is CASSLTGGSYGYTF. The CDR3 DNA reads as TGCGCCAGCAGCTTGACAGGGGGAAGCTATGGCTACACCTTC.

The chain combines TRBV5-4 with TRBJ1-4, with D possibly being TRBD1 (5 bases). Trimming removed 0 bases at V and 8 bases at J, with 14 bases between. The CDR3 sequence is 15 residues long. CDR1 is SGHNT, CDR2 YYREEE, per germline (reference sequence). CDR3 in amino acids: CASSLEVGAGEKLFF. Written as DNA, the CDR3 is TGTGCCAGCAGCTTGGAAGTCGGGGCCGGGGAAAAACTGTTTTTT. Supplemented by reference TRBV5-4 and TRBJ1-4, the full variable domain reads ETGVTQSPTHLIKTRGQQVTLRCSSQSGHNTVSWYQQALGQGPQFIFQYYREEENGRGNFPPRFSGLQFPNYSSELNVNALELDDSALYLCASSLEVGAGEKLFFGSGTQLSVL.

The genes are TRBV5-4 and TRBJ2-5; perhaps TRBD1 as D (6 bases). V was trimmed by 3 bases and J by 2 bases, leaving 14 bases between them. CDR1 SGHNT and CDR2 YYREEE come from the germline V gene (reference sequence). The CDR3 contains 15 residues. CDR3 sequence: CASSYLGQRQETQYF. Written as DNA, the CDR3 is TGTGCCAGCAGCTACCTAGGACAGAGACAAGAGACCCAGTACTTC.

J is TRBJ1-5 and V is TRBV21-1; the D call in the table, TRBD1, was not verified against the DNA. TRBV21-1 is reported as a pseudogene. The CDR3 loop spans 16 amino acids. The CDR3, as DNA: TGTGCCAGCAGCAAAGGAAGGGTCAGGGCCGGTCAGCCCCAGCATTTT. Translation gives CASSKGRVRAGQPQHF.

This clone was seen once. J is TRBJ1-1 and V is TRBV6-1; D not resolved. Deletions cut 3 bases from V and 7 bases from J, with 6 bases between. The CDR3 extends over 11 amino acids. The germline V gene encodes CDR1 MNHNS and CDR2 SASEGT. DNA for the CDR3: TGTGCCAGCAGTGATAGCTTTGAAGCTTTCTTT. Its protein is CASSDSFEAFF.

The chain couples TRBV20-1 to TRBJ1-2; D perhaps matches TRBD1 (6 bases). The ends were cut back, 6 bases at V and 8 bases at J, with 13 bases in the middle. The CDR3 loop spans 11 amino acids. Germline CDR1 reads DFQATT; CDR2 reads SNEGSKA (reference sequence). The CDR3 is CSAWTAGGYTF. The CDR3 region has the DNA TGCAGTGCCTGGACAGCGGGCGGCTACACCTTC.